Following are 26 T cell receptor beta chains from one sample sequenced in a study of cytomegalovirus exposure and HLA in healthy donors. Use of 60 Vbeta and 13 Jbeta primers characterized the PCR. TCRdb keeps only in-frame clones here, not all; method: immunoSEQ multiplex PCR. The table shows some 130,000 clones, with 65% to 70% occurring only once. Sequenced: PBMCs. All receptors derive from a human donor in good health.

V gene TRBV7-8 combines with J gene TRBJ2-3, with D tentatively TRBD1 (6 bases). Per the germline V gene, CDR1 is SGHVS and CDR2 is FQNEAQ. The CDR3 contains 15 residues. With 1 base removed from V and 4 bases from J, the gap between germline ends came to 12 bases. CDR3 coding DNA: TGTGCCAGCAGCTTAGGGCAGGGGTACGCAGATACGCAGTATTTT. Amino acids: CASSLGQGYADTQYF.

CDR3 region: CASSVSQSSGVRWQFF. CDR3 DNA sequence: TGTGCCAGCAGCGTCAGCCAGAGTAGCGGGGTAAGGTGGCAGTTCTTC. The chain couples TRBV9 to TRBJ2-1; TRBD2 matches 8 bases. Germline V lookup: CDR1 SGDLS, CDR2 YYNGEE. There are 16 residues in the CDR3. V dropped 2 bases and J dropped 12; count of bases not matched to a gene: 16.

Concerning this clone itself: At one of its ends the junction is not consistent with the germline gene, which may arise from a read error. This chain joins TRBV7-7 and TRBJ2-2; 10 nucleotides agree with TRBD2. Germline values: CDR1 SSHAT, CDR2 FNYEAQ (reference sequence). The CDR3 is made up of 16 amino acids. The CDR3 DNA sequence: TGTGCTAGCAGCCCACGCCTAGCGGGAGACACCGGGGAGCTGTTTTTT. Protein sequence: CASSPRLAGDTGELFF.

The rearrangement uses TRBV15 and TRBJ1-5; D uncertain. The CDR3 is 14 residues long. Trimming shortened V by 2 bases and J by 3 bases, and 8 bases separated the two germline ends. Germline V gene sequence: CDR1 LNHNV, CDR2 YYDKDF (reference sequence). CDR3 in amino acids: CATSRRGSNQPQHF. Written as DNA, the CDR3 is TGTGCCACCAGCAGACGAGGGTCCAATCAGCCCCAGCATTTT.

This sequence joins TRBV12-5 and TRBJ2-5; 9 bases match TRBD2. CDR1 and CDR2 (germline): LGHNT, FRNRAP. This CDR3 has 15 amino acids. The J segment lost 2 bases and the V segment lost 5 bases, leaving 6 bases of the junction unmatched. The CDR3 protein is CASGEGTSKQETQYF. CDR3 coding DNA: TGTGCTAGTGGTGAAGGGACTAGCAAACAAGAGACCCAGTACTTC.

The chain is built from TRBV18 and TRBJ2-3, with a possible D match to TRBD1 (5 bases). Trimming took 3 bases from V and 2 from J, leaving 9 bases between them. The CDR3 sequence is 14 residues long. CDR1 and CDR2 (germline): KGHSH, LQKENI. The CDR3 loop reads CASSPDKTTDTQYF. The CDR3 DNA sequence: TGTGCCAGCTCACCGGACAAAACCACAGATACGCAGTATTTT.

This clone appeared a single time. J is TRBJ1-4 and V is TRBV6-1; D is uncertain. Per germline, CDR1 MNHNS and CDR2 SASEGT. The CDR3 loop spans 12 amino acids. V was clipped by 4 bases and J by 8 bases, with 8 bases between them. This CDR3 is CASSAVFEKLFF. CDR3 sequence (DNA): TGTGCCAGCAGTGCCGTCTTCGAAAAACTGTTTTTT.

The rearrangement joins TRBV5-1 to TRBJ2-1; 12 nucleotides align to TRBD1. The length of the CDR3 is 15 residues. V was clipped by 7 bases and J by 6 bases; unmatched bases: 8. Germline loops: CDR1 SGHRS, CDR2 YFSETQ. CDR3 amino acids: CASLTGTGGINEQFF. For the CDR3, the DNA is TGCGCCAGCCTGACCGGGACAGGGGGCATCAATGAGCAGTTCTTC.

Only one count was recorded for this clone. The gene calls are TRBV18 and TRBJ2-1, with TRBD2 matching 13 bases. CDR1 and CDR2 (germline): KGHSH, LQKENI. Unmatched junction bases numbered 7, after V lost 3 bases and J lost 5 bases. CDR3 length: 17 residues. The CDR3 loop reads CASSPEQLAGGDNEQFF. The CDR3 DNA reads TGTGCCAGCTCACCCGAACAACTAGCGGGAGGGGACAATGAGCAGTTCTTC.

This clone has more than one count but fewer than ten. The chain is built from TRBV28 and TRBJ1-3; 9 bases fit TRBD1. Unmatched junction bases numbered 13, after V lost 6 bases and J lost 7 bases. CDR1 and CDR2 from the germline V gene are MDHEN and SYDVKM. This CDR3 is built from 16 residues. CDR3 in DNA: TGTGCCAGCAGCAGAACCGGGACAGGGTTTCGGAACACCATATATTTT. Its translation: CASSRTGTGFRNTIYF.

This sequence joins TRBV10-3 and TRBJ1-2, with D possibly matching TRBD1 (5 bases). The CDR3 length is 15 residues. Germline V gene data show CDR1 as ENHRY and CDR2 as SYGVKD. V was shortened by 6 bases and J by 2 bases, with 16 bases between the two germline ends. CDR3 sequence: CAISAFRESNYGYTF. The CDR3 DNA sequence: TGTGCCATCAGCGCGTTCAGGGAATCCAACTATGGCTACACCTTC.

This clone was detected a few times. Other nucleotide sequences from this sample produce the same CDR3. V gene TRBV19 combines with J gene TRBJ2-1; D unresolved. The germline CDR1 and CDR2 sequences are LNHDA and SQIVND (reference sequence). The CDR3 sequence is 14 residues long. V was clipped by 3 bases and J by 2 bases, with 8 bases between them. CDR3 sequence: CASSMGLPYNEQFF. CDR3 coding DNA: TGTGCCAGTAGTATGGGCCTTCCCTACAATGAGCAGTTCTTC.

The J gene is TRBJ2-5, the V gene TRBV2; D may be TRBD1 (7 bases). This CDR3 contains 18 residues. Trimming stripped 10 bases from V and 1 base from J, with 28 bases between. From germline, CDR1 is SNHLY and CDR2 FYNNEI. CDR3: CATPRDSGLSGLQETQYF. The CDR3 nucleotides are TGTGCCACCCCGAGGGACAGCGGGTTGAGCGGGCTCCAAGAGACCCAGTACTTC.

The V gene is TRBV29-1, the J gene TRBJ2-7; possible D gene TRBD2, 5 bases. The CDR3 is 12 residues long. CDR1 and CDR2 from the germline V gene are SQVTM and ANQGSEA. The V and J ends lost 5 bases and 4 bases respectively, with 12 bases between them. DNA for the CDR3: TGCAGCGTTTCCGGGGTTGGGTACGAGCAGTACTTC. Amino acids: CSVSGVGYEQYF.

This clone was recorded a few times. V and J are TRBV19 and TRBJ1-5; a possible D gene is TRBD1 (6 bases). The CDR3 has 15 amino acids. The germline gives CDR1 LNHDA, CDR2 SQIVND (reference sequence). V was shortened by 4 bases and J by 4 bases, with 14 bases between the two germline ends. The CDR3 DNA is TGTGCCAGTAGTACCTCCAGGGGCCCGAATCAGCCCCAGCATTTT. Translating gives CASSTSRGPNQPQHF.

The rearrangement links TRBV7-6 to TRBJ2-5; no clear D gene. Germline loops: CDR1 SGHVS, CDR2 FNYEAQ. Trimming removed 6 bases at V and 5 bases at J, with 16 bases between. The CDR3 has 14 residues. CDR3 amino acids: CASSPKVAVETQYF. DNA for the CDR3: TGTGCCAGCAGTCCGAAGGTGGCGGTTGAGACCCAGTACTTC.

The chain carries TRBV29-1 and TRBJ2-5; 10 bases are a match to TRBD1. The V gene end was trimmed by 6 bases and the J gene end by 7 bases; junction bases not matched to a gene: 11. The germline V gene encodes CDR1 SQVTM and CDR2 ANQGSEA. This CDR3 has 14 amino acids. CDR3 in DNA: TGCAGCGTCGGGACAGGGGCCATAGAAGGGACCCAGTACTTC. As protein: CSVGTGAIEGTQYF.

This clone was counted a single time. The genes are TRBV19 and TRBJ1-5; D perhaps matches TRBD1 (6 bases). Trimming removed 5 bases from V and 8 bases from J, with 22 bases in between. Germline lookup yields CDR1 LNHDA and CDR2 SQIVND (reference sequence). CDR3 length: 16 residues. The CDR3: CASSSRQALRSEPQHF. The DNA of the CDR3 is TGTGCCAGTAGTTCCCGACAGGCCTTGAGGTCAGAGCCCCAGCATTTT.

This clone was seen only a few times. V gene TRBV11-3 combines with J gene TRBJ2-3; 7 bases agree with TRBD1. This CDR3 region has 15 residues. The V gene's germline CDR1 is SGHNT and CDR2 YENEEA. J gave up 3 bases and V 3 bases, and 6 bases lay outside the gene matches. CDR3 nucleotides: TGTGCCAGCAGCTTTCCGGGACAGCGGACAGATACGCAGTATTTT. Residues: CASSFPGQRTDTQYF.

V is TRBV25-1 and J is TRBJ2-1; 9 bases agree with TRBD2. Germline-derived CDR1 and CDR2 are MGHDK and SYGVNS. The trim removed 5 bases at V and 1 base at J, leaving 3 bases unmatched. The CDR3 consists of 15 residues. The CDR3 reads CASSLAGRSYNEQFF. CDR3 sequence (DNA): TGTGCCAGCAGTCTAGCGGGAAGGTCCTACAATGAGCAGTTCTTC.

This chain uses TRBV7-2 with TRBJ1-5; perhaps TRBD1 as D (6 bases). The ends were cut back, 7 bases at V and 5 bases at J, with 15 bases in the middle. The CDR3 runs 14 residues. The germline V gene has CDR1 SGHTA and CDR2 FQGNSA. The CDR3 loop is CASTTRDTDQPQHF. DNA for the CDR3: TGTGCCAGCACCACGAGGGACACAGATCAGCCCCAGCATTTT.

The CDR3 sequence is CASSRNSGSATDTQYF. The CDR3 DNA follows: TGTGCCAGCAGCCGAAATAGCGGGAGTGCCACAGATACGCAGTATTTT. V is TRBV7-2 and J is TRBJ2-3; 9 positions match TRBD2. The V gene's germline CDR1 is SGHTA and CDR2 FQGNSA. V gave up 5 bases and J gave up 2 bases; unmatched junction bases: 8. The CDR3 loop spans 16 amino acids.

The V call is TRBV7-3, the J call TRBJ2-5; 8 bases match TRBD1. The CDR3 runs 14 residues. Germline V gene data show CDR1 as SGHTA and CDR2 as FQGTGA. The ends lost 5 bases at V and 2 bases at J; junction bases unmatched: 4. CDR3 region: CASSPGTGQETQYF. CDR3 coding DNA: TGTGCCAGCAGCCCGGGGACAGGTCAAGAGACCCAGTACTTC. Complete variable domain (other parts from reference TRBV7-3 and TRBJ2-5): GAGVSQTPSNKVTEKGKYVELRCDPISGHTALYWYRQSLGQGPEFLIYFQGTGAADDSGLPNDRFFAVRPEGSVSTLKIQRTERGDSAVYLCASSPGTGQETQYFGPGTRLLVL.

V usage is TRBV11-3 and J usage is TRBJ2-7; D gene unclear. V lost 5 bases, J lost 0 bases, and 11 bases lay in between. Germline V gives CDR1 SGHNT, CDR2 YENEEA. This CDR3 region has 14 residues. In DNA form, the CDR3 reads TGTGCCAGCAGCACCCGGTCGGGCTCCTACGAGCAGTACTTC. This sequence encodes CASSTRSGSYEQYF.

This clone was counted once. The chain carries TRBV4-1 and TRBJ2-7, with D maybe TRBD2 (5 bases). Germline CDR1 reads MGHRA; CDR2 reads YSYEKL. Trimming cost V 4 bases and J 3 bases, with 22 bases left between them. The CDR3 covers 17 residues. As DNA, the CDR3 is TGCGCCAGCAGCCCGCCAAGAAACACGGGGTCTGACTACGAGCAGTACTTC. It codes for CASSPPRNTGSDYEQYF.

The CDR3 region is CASSEGKLRGRQPQHF. As DNA, the CDR3 is TGTGCCAGCAGTGAAGGGAAACTCAGGGGGCGTCAGCCCCAGCATTTT. This chain joins TRBV2 and TRBJ1-5; 8 bases fit TRBD1. The CDR3 totals 16 residues. V trimming: 1 base; J trimming: 6 bases; junction bases outside the gene matches: 8. Germline CDR1 and CDR2: SNHLY and FYNNEI. Supplemented by reference TRBV2 and TRBJ1-5, the full variable domain reads EPEVTQTPSHQVTQMGQEVILRCVPISNHLYFYWYRQILGQKVEFLVSFYNNEISEKSEIFDDQFSVERPDGSNFTLKIRSTKLEDSAMYFCASSEGKLRGRQPQHFGDGTRLSIL.